These T cell receptor beta chains were read from a single sample in a study of regulatory T cells in long-lasting Graves disease. TCRdb passed the multiplex PCR reads through MiXCR, listing each CDR3 protein once. In the table there are 380,000 or so distinct CDR3 sequences, around 15% of which are singletons. This sample was also put to use in a study of T cells in Graves' hyperthyroidism and ophthalmopathy.

The sample was peripheral blood mononuclear cells (PBMCs), taken at new diagnosis, from a patient treated with antithyroid drugs. These receptors were obtained from a woman aged 18-29 years with Graves disease. The CDR3 runs from the conserved cysteine through the conserved F or W. The order of the fields is V gene, J gene, CDR3 protein.

v_gene: TRBV7-9; j_gene: TRBJ2-7; CDR3aa: CASSFGGGRDLSYEQYF
v_gene: TRBV3-1; j_gene: TRBJ2-1; CDR3aa: CASSQGAGLAGTGEQFF
v_gene: TRBV19; j_gene: TRBJ1-2; CDR3aa: CASSIERAGYGYTF
v_gene: TRBV6-1; j_gene: -; CDR3aa: CASSTSSGVETQYF
v_gene: TRBV10-3; j_gene: TRBJ1-2; CDR3aa: CAIGEAGVNYGYTF
v_gene: TRBV29-1; j_gene: TRBJ1-3; CDR3aa: CSVGWNTSPGNTIYF
v_gene: TRBV2; j_gene: TRBJ2-3; CDR3aa: CASSEGLAGRTDTQYF
v_gene: TRBV10-3; j_gene: TRBJ2-3; CDR3aa: CAISEMWEGTDTQYF
v_gene: TRBV2; j_gene: TRBJ1-4; CDR3aa: CASRDRTGSVLEKLFF
v_gene: TRBV11-2; j_gene: TRBJ1-1; CDR3aa: CASSPRRTMAFF
v_gene: TRBV11-2; j_gene: TRBJ2-1; CDR3aa: CAGGTSHLNEQFF